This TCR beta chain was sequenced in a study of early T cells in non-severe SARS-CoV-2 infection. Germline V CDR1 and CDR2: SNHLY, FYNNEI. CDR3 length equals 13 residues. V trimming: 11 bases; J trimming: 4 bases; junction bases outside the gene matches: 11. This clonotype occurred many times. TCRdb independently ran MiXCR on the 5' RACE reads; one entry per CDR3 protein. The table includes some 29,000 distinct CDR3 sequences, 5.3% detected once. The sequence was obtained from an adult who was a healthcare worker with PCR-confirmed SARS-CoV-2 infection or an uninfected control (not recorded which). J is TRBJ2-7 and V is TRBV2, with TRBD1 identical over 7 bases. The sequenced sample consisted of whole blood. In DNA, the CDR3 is TGTGCCGCAGGGGACAGTCCGGGATACGAGCAGTACTTC. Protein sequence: CAAGDSPGYEQYF.